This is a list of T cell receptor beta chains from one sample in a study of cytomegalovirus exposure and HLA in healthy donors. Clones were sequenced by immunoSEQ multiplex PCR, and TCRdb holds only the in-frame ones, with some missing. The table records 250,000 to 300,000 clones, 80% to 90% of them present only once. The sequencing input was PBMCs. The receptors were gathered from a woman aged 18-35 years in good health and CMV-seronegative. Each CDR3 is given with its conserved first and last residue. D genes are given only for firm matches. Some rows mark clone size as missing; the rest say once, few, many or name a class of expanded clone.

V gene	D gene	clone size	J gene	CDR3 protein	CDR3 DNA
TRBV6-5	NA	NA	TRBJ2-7	CASRGAKQGTEQYF	TGTGCCAGCAGGGGGGCTAAACAGGGAACCGAGCAGTACTTC
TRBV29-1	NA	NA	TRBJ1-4	CSVFTRRDGEKLFF	TGCAGCGTTTTTACTAGGCGGGATGGTGAAAAACTGTTTTTT
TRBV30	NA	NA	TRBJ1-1	CAWRKTPNTEAFF	TGTGCCTGGAGGAAGACACCTAACACTGAAGCTTTCTTT
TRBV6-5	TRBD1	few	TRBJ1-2	CASSQGQGDYGYTF	TGTGCCAGCAGCCAGGGACAGGGAGACTATGGCTACACCTTC
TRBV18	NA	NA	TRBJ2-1	CASSRGQSSYNEQFF	TGTGCCAGCTCTCGAGGGCAGAGTTCCTACAATGAGCAGTTCTTC
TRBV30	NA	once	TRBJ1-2	CAWSVPGFRGYTF	TGTGCCTGGAGTGTTCCCGGGTTCCGTGGCTACACCTTC
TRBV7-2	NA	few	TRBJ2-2	CASSLDTEHPTGELFF	TGTGCCAGCAGCTTAGATACAGAACACCCCACCGGGGAGCTGTTTTTT
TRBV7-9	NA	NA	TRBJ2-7	CASSSSRRDILLYEQYF	TGTGCCAGCAGCTCTTCACGTCGGGACATACTTCTATACGAGCAGTACTTC
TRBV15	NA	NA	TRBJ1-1	CATSRDTGSLSLNTEAFF	TGTGCCACCAGCAGAGATACCGGGTCGTTATCCTTGAACACTGAAGCTTTCTTT
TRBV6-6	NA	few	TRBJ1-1	CASRDGDSDTEAFF	TGTGCCAGCAGGGACGGGGATTCGGACACTGAAGCTTTCTTT
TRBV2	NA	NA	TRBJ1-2	CASTRGRHLNYGYTF	TGTGCCAGCACGAGAGGGCGGCATCTTAACTATGGCTACACCTTC
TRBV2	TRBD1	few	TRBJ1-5	CASAGTAYNQPQHF	TGTGCCAGCGCCGGGACAGCTTACAATCAGCCCCAGCATTTT
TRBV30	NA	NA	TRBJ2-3	CAWGSFTDTQYF	TGTGCCTGGGGCTCCTTCACAGATACGCAGTATTTT
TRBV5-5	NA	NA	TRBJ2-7	CASSLDRDPPEQYF	TGTGCCAGCAGCTTGGACAGGGACCCTCCGGAGCAGTACTTC
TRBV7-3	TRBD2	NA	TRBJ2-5	CASSFAGEETQYF	TGTGCCAGCAGCTTTGCGGGGGAAGAGACCCAGTACTTC
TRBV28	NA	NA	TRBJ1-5	CASSLGGVSNQPQHF	TGTGCCAGCAGTTTAGGGGGCGTTAGCAATCAGCCCCAGCATTTT
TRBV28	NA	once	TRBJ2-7	CASSSLPSSYEQYF	TGTGCCAGCAGTTCCCTTCCGAGCTCCTACGAGCAGTACTTC
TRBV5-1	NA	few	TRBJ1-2	CASSLVGDYGYTF	TGCGCCAGCAGCTTGGTAGGGGACTATGGCTACACCTTC
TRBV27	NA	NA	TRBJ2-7	CASSLYPGAISYEQYF	TGTGCCAGCAGTTTATATCCGGGAGCGATCTCCTACGAGCAGTACTTC
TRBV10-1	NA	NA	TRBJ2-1	CASSEGQTSNEQFF	TGCGCCAGCAGTGAGGGACAGACTTCGAATGAGCAGTTCTTC
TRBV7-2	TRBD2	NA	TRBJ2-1	CASSLDGTSGRRSNEQFF	TGTGCCAGCAGCTTAGATGGGACTAGCGGGAGGCGGAGCAATGAGCAGTTCTTC
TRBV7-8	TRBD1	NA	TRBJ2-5	CASSFSRGQGARGETQYF	TGTGCCAGCAGCTTTAGTAGGGGGCAAGGAGCCAGGGGAGAGACCCAGTACTTC
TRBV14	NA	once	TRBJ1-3	CASSQYGGVSGNTIYF	TGTGCCAGCAGCCAGTACGGGGGGGTCTCTGGAAACACCATATATTTT
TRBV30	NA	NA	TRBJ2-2	CAWSFEGTGELFF	TGTGCCTGGAGTTTCGAGGGAACCGGGGAGCTGTTTTTT
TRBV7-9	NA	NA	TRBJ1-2	CASSSAGGGNYGYTF	TGTGCCAGCAGCTCGGCGGGAGGGGGAAACTATGGCTACACCTTC
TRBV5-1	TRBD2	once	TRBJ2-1	CASSWGLQVTYNEQFF	TGCGCCAGCAGCTGGGGACTACAAGTTACCTACAATGAGCAGTTCTTC
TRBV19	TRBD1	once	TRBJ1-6	CASSISGGTDPLHF	TGTGCCAGTAGTATTAGTGGCGGGACAGATCCCCTCCACTTT
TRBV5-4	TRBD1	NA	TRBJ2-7	CASSASGTGGTYEQYF	TGTGCCAGCAGCGCCTCCGGGACAGGGGGGACCTACGAGCAGTACTTC
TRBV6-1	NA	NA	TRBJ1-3	CASSESNTIYF	TGTGCCAGCAGTGAATCTAACACCATATATTTT
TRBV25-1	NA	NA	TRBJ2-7	CASSEFMGSYEQYF	TGTGCCAGCAGTGAATTTATGGGGAGCTACGAGCAGTACTTC
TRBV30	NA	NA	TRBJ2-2	CAWKNAGINTGELFF	TGTGCCTGGAAAAACGCGGGGATCAACACCGGGGAGCTGTTTTTT
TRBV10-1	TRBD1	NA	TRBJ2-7	CASRDDRGSAYEQYF	TGCGCCAGCAGGGACGACAGGGGGAGCGCCTACGAGCAGTACTTC
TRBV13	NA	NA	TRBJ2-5	CASSLLAGEETQYF	TGTGCCAGCAGCTTATTGGCAGGGGAGGAGACCCAGTACTTC